This TCR beta chain stems from a study of shared clonotypes between healthy human individuals. Trimming pared 5 bases from V and 10 bases from J, leaving 18 bases between. The CDR3 is 14 amino acids. Germline V gene lookup returns CDR1 MNHNY and CDR2 SVGAGI (reference sequence). Only Caucasian adults living in Nashville, Tennessee made up the donor group. It was into CD45RA+ naive and CD45RA-negative memory subsets that the CD4+ cells were split. Deep level was the assay's run setting. Clones were read by immunoSEQ multiplex PCR, and TCRdb kept only the in-frame ones, dropping some. Of roughly 2.5 million clones listed, over 85% are singletons.

V gene TRBV6-6 combines with J gene TRBJ1-5; a possible D gene is TRBD1 (6 bases). Sequencing used naive CD4+ T cells sorted from blood. The sample's subset: CD45RA+ positively selected. The sequence was obtained from a man aged 18-30 years in good health. The CDR3 sequence: CASSGTGTFNPQHF. The DNA of the CDR3 is TGTGCCAGCAGTGGAACCGGGACATTCAACCCCCAGCATTTT.